Sequencing of this T cell receptor (beta chain) was carried out in a study of CD8 T cells in ankylosing spondylitis. Study-wide results and limits: As reported, disease-linked clones showed significant enrichment in matched ankylosing spondylitis synovial fluid. It appeared that ankylosing spondylitis blood was characterized by a TCR beta motif of under ten highly homologous variants.

The sample holds many counts of this clonotype. What it binds is unknown. Germline lookup yields CDR1 SGDLS and CDR2 YYNGEE. Trimming left V 3 bases short and J 2 bases short, with 12 bases between. This CDR3 has 16 residues. One entry per CDR3 protein, called by TCRdb with MiXCR from the 5' RACE reads. Among about 8,600 distinct CDR3 sequences listed, about 3.8% were seen once. Sequenced input: blood, either unsorted or a sorted T cell fraction (not recorded which). The clonotype originates from a female donor with ankylosing spondylitis or in good health (not recorded which). The V gene is TRBV9, the J gene TRBJ2-6; D ambiguous. The DNA for the CDR3 is TGTGCCAGCAGCGCCGGCGGCGTCCCTGGGGCCAACGTCCTGACTTTC. Encoded protein: CASSAGGVPGANVLTF.